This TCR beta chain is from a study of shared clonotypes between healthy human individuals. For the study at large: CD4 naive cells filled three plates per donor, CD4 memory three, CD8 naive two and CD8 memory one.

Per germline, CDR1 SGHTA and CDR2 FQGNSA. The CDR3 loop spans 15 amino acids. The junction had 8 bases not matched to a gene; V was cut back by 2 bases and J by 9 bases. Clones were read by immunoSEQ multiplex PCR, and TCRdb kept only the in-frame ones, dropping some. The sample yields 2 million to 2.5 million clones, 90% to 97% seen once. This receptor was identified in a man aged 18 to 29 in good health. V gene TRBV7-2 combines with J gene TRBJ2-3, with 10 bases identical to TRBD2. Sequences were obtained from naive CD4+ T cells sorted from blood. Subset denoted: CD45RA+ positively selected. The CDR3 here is CASSLTLAGVGTQYF. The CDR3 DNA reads TGTGCCAGCAGCTTAACCCTAGCGGGAGTAGGCACGCAGTATTTT.